The 28 T cell receptor beta chains below were found in one sample sequenced in a study of blood T cell repertoires in COVID-19. Clones were read by immunoSEQ multiplex PCR, and TCRdb kept only the in-frame ones, dropping some. The sample shows 250,000 to 300,000 clones, over 80% of them seen only once. The sample consisted of PBMCs or T cells enriched from blood (not recorded which). The receptors stem from a human donor in a cohort exposed to, infected with or recovered from COVID-19 (not recorded which). The donor label of this sample is uncertain.

The chain carries TRBV2 and TRBJ2-5; D perhaps matches TRBD1 (5 bases). The length of the CDR3 is 13 residues. Germline-derived CDR1 and CDR2 are SNHLY and FYNNEI. Trimming cost V 7 bases and J 5 bases, with 14 bases left between them. The CDR3 DNA follows: TGTGCCAGCACGCGGACACGAAAGGAGACCCAGTACTTC. Its translation is CASTRTRKETQYF.

This chain uses TRBV4-1 with TRBJ1-5; D might be TRBD1 (6 bases). The germline gives CDR1 MGHRA, CDR2 YSYEKL. The V end was cut by 1 base, the J end by 4 bases, with 11 bases between. The CDR3 contains 15 residues. CDR3 sequence reads: CASSQGGGGNQPQHF. The CDR3 bases are TGCGCCAGCAGCCAAGGGGGAGGGGGAAATCAGCCCCAGCATTTT.

The V gene is TRBV28, the J gene TRBJ1-2; perhaps TRBD1 as D (6 bases). CDR1 is MDHEN, CDR2 SYDVKM, per germline. The germline V and J ends were trimmed by 5 bases and 4 bases, with 14 bases remaining between them. The CDR3 is 14 amino acids. CDR3 loop: CASSPQQGVYGYTF. In DNA form, the CDR3 reads TGTGCCAGCAGTCCACAACAGGGTGTCTATGGCTACACCTTC.

The V call is TRBV10-3, the J call TRBJ1-2; no firm D call. Germline V gene sequence: CDR1 ENHRY, CDR2 SYGVKD. There are 13 residues in the CDR3. V lost 2 bases, J lost 4 bases, and 8 bases lay in between. Here the CDR3 DNA reads TGTGCCATCAGTGAGGGACTGTTCTATGGCTACACCTTC. Its protein is CAISEGLFYGYTF.

The chain recombines TRBV7-9 with TRBJ1-5; D is unclear. CDR3 size: 12 residues. Trimming stripped 4 bases from V and 7 bases from J, with 8 bases between. Germline V gene lookup returns CDR1 SEHNR and CDR2 FQNEAQ (reference sequence). CDR3 sequence reads: CASSSVGQPQHF. CDR3 nucleotide sequence: TGTGCCAGCAGCTCTGTGGGCCAGCCCCAGCATTTT.

V is TRBV7-8 and J is TRBJ1-1; 9 positions agree with TRBD1. V shed 5 bases, J shed 3 bases, and the junction held 4 bases outside the gene matches. Germline CDR1 SGHVS, CDR2 FQNEAQ. This CDR3 spans 14 amino acids. As DNA, the CDR3 is TGTGCCAGCAGCCAAGACAGGGGGGACACTGAAGCTTTCTTT. This sequence encodes CASSQDRGDTEAFF.

This clone was observed a handful of times. This same CDR3 is encoded by further DNA sequences in the sample. The chain has TRBV6-5 and TRBJ1-2, with 8 positions matching TRBD1. CDR3 length: 15 residues. The ends lost 6 bases at V and 2 bases at J; junction bases unmatched: 8. Germline assignment: CDR1 MNHEY and CDR2 SVGAGI. The CDR3 sequence is CASRTRDRSNYGYTF. CDR3 nucleotides: TGTGCCAGCAGAACCCGGGACAGGTCGAACTATGGCTACACCTTC.

V is TRBV6-5 and J is TRBJ1-1, with D maybe TRBD1 (6 bases). The CDR3 is made up of 14 amino acids. The germline gives CDR1 MNHEY, CDR2 SVGAGI. V lost 2 bases to trimming and J lost 3 bases, with 10 bases between them. The chain's CDR3 is CASSYINRDTEAFF. In nucleotides, the CDR3 is TGTGCCAGCAGTTACATTAACAGGGACACTGAAGCTTTCTTT.

The chain couples TRBV20-1 to TRBJ2-3, with 7 bases that match TRBD2. The CDR3 contains 11 residues. The germline CDR1 and CDR2 sequences are DFQATT and SNEGSKA (reference sequence). V dropped 6 bases and J dropped 8; count of bases not matched to a gene: 5. The chain's CDR3 is CSAVLAGTQYF. In DNA form, the CDR3 reads TGCAGTGCCGTTTTAGCGGGTACGCAGTATTTT.

The J gene is TRBJ1-3, the V gene TRBV5-6; D remains ambiguous. CDR1 and CDR2 (germline): SGHDT, YYEEEE. CDR3 size: 15 residues. V lost 3 bases and J 2 bases, leaving 12 bases between the germline ends. The DNA for the CDR3 is TGTGCCAGCAGCTCGAGCCTAACGGCTGGAAACACCATATATTTT. As protein: CASSSSLTAGNTIYF.

In DNA, the CDR3 is TGTGCCAGCAGCTCTTCGGGACAGGGGGTTTACGAGCAGTACTTC. Its protein is CASSSSGQGVYEQYF. This chain connects TRBV7-2 to TRBJ2-7; TRBD1 agrees at 11 bases. V shed 4 bases, J shed 4 bases, and the junction held 6 bases outside the gene matches. Germline CDR1 reads SGHTA; CDR2 reads FQGNSA. The CDR3 sequence is 15 residues long.

V usage is TRBV5-1 and J usage is TRBJ1-1; possibly TRBD1 for D (6 bases). Germline loops: CDR1 SGHRS, CDR2 YFSETQ. V was clipped by 0 bases and J by 7 bases, with 13 bases between them. The CDR3 length is 14 residues. CDR3 loop: CASSLGTAASEAFF. Written as DNA, the CDR3 is TGCGCCAGCAGCTTGGGGACAGCCGCTAGTGAAGCTTTCTTT.

V gene TRBV7-8 combines with J gene TRBJ2-3; the match to TRBD2 covers 12 bases. J gave up 1 base and V 4 bases, and 6 bases lay outside the gene matches. Per germline, CDR1 SGHVS and CDR2 FQNEAQ. The CDR3 covers 17 residues. CDR3 in DNA: TGTGCCAGCAGCTCATATCGGACTAGCGGGGGCACAGATACGCAGTATTTT. It translates to CASSSYRTSGGTDTQYF.

The gene calls are TRBV2 and TRBJ1-1, with 12 bases identical to TRBD1. The germline gives CDR1 SNHLY, CDR2 FYNNEI. The CDR3 contains 14 residues. V lost 0 bases and J lost 12; bases outside the gene matches: 5. The CDR3: CASSEAGTGGSSFF. As DNA, the CDR3 is TGTGCCAGCAGTGAAGCCGGGACAGGGGGCTCTTCTTTCTTT. The complete variable domain, with remaining parts taken from reference TRBV2 and TRBJ1-1, reads EPEVTQTPSHQVTQMGQEVILRCVPISNHLYFYWYRQILGQKVEFLVSFYNNEISEKSEIFDDQFSVERPDGSNFTLKIRSTKLEDSAMYFCASSEAGTGGSSFFGQGTRLTVV.

The genes are TRBV4-3 and TRBJ2-7; 10 bases are a match to TRBD2. Germline CDR1 is LGHNA and CDR2 is YSLEER. The length of the CDR3 is 17 residues. V lost 0 bases, J lost 5 bases, and 10 bases stayed unmatched. The CDR3 reads CASSQDLRASGGHEQYF. The CDR3 DNA follows: TGCGCCAGCAGCCAAGATCTTAGGGCTAGCGGGGGCCACGAGCAGTACTTC.

This chain connects TRBV18 to TRBJ2-4; 8 bases line up with TRBD2. The length of the CDR3 is 17 residues. After removal of 6 bases from V and 3 bases from J, the junction contained 13 bases not matched to a gene. The germline gives CDR1 KGHSH, CDR2 LQKENI. CDR3 protein: CASSPLRGGLDKNIQYF. The DNA for the CDR3 is TGTGCCAGCTCTCCCCTCCGGGGGGGCTTGGACAAAAACATTCAGTACTTC.

This clone was picked up one time. J is TRBJ2-1 and V is TRBV5-6; 7 bases fit TRBD1. The CDR3 sequence is 16 residues long. Trimming took 3 bases from V and 1 from J; bases not matched to a gene: 7. Germline lookup yields CDR1 SGHDT and CDR2 YYEEEE. As DNA, the CDR3 is TGTGCCAGCAGCTCGGGACAGCGCCTTTCCTACAATGAGCAGTTCTTC. It specifies CASSSGQRLSYNEQFF.

The rearrangement joins TRBV3-1 (or the pseudogene TRBV3-2) to TRBJ1-2, with 9 bases aligning to TRBD1. Per germline, CDR1 LGHDT and CDR2 YNNKEL (reference sequence). CDR3 size: 14 residues. J was trimmed by 8 bases and V by 4 bases; bases with no gene match: 8. CDR3 DNA: TGTGCCAGCAGCCGAGACAGGGGGGTGCAGGGCTACACCTTC. This gives the protein CASSRDRGVQGYTF.

The J gene is TRBJ2-7, the V gene TRBV6-5, with 10 nucleotides matching TRBD2. V dropped 6 bases and J dropped 3; count of bases not matched to a gene: 8. There are 15 residues in the CDR3. Per germline, CDR1 MNHEY and CDR2 SVGAGI. CDR3 protein: CASSRISGGGYEQYF. CDR3 coding DNA: TGTGCCAGCAGCCGTATCAGCGGGGGGGGCTACGAGCAGTACTTC.

This chain uses TRBV6-5 with TRBJ1-5; possibly TRBD1 for D (5 bases). CDR1 is MNHEY, CDR2 SVGAGI, per germline. V was clipped by 4 bases and J by 7 bases, with 14 bases between them. The CDR3 extends over 14 amino acids. CDR3 region: CASSLEKGHQPQHF. DNA of the CDR3: TGTGCCAGCAGTTTGGAAAAGGGGCACCAGCCCCAGCATTTT.

The chain is built from TRBV2 and TRBJ2-7; 8 bases match TRBD1. Germline CDR1 and CDR2: SNHLY and FYNNEI. The CDR3 contains 15 residues. Losses at the gene ends were 6 bases for V and 2 bases for J; bases not matched to a gene: 9. CDR3 loop: CASRYRQGLTYEQYF. The DNA of the CDR3 is TGTGCCAGCAGGTACCGACAGGGGCTCACCTACGAGCAGTACTTC. The full variable domain, with the rest looked up from reference TRBV2 and TRBJ2-7, is EPEVTQTPSHQVTQMGQEVILRCVPISNHLYFYWYRQILGQKVEFLVSFYNNEISEKSEIFDDQFSVERPDGSNFTLKIRSTKLEDSAMYFCASRYRQGLTYEQYFGPGTRLTVT.

This clone was recorded only once. CDR3 bases: TGTGCCAGCAGTGTGCCTAGAGGGGGGGTGGTCGGGGAGCTGTTTTTT. Translation gives CASSVPRGGVVGELFF. The V gene is TRBV6-1, the J gene TRBJ2-2, with TRBD2 as a possible D gene (7 bases). Germline V gene data show CDR1 as MNHNS and CDR2 as SASEGT. V was clipped by 4 bases and J by 7 bases, with 19 bases between them. CDR3 size: 16 residues.

The chain has TRBV4-2 and TRBJ2-5, with TRBD2 matching over 7 bases. Germline CDR1 and CDR2: LGHNA and YNFKEQ. The V segment lost 4 bases and the J segment 4 bases; nucleotides outside the gene matches: 24. The CDR3 loop spans 20 amino acids. The CDR3: CASSPKPGPGRGGGRETQYF. The CDR3 nucleotides read TGTGCCAGCAGCCCCAAACCCGGACCAGGGAGGGGAGGAGGAAGAGAGACCCAGTACTTC.

The CDR3 sequence: CASSSPGHGNTEAFF. CDR3 sequence (DNA): TGTGCCAGCAGCTCTCCGGGACACGGAAACACTGAAGCTTTCTTT. The rearrangement links TRBV7-3 to TRBJ1-1; possible D gene TRBD1, 6 bases. CDR1 is SGHTA and CDR2 is FQGTGA in the germline V gene. The CDR3 has 15 residues. V was trimmed by 4 bases and J by 2 bases, leaving 14 bases between them.

The chain joins TRBV7-8 to TRBJ1-3; a weak D match, TRBD1 (6 bases). The V end was cut by 1 base, the J end by 4 bases, with 26 bases between. CDR3 size: 20 residues. Per germline, CDR1 SGHVS and CDR2 FQNEAQ. The CDR3 protein is CASSLVPPWGQGKSGNTIYF. DNA of the CDR3: TGTGCCAGCAGCTTAGTTCCACCTTGGGGGCAGGGGAAATCAGGAAACACCATATATTTT.

V gene TRBV29-1 combines with J gene TRBJ2-1; 10 bases match TRBD1. J lost 5 bases, V lost 0 bases, and 4 bases had no gene match. Germline CDR1 and CDR2: SQVTM and ANQGSEA. The CDR3 extends over 15 amino acids. The CDR3, as DNA: TGCAGCGTTGAAGATGACAGGGGGCTACACAATGAGCAGTTCTTC. Amino acids: CSVEDDRGLHNEQFF.

The gene calls are TRBV5-1 and TRBJ2-7; TRBD2 matches 7 bases. The J segment lost 3 bases and the V segment lost 0 bases, leaving 6 bases of the junction unmatched. The germline gives CDR1 SGHRS, CDR2 YFSETQ. The CDR3 totals 15 residues. CDR3 sequence (DNA): TGCGCCAGCAGCTTGGATGGGGGGGTTATCTACGAGCAGTACTTC. Translation: CASSLDGGVIYEQYF.

The V gene is TRBV2, the J gene TRBJ1-3; the match to TRBD1 covers 9 bases. The V segment lost 4 bases and the J segment 0 bases; nucleotides outside the gene matches: 1. CDR3 length equals 15 residues. CDR1 SNHLY and CDR2 FYNNEI come from the germline V gene. For the CDR3, the DNA is TGTGCCAGCAGTGCGACAGGGGGCTCTGGAAACACCATATATTTT. Its protein product is CASSATGGSGNTIYF.